This TCR beta chain appears in the sequencing data of a study of cytomegalovirus exposure and HLA in healthy donors. Study-level points and caveats: The study assumed roughly uniform donor sequencing depth for presence/absence analyses. Some V segments (TRBV6-2 and TRBV6-3 among them) were excluded as indistinguishable.

PCR used 60 Vbeta primers and 13 Jbeta primers. The protocol was immunoSEQ multiplex PCR, while the TCRdb copy is restricted to in-frame clones and leaves out a portion. The data show roughly 190,000 clones, approximately 83% seen once. CDR1 is MGHDK and CDR2 is SYGVNS in the germline V gene. V was cut by 6 bases and J by 1 base, with 11 bases left in between. The CDR3 sequence is 14 residues long. Of note for this clone: The antigen is undetermined.

This sequence originates from a woman between 50 and 59 years old in good health and CMV-seropositive. Source material: PBMCs. The rearrangement links TRBV25-1 to TRBJ2-3, with D tentatively TRBD1 (5 bases). CDR3 sequence: CASSRVGGTDTQYF. For the CDR3, the DNA is TGTGCCAGCAGCAGGGTAGGTGGCACAGATACGCAGTATTTT.